Listed below are T cell receptor beta chains from one sample, sequenced in a study of blood T cell repertoires in COVID-19. Here immunoSEQ multiplex PCR was the method, and the copy in TCRdb shows in-frame clones only, minus some. The data contain about 180,000 clones, 70% to 90% of them singletons. Sequencing used peripheral blood. These receptors originate from a man aged 45 to 65 with active or convalescent COVID-19. The CDR3 runs from the conserved cysteine through the conserved F or W. D genes are given only for firm matches. A clone size is listed for some rows: how often the clone was seen (once, few, many), or a class if it is expanded.

NA	TRBV7-6	TRBJ2-7	NA	CASSTTGEQYF	TGTGCCAGCAGCACTACGGGGGAGCAGTACTTC
NA	TRBV29-1	TRBJ2-1	TRBD1	CSVTGAEDDRGLYEQFF	TGCAGCGTTACCGGAGCGGAGGACGACAGGGGGCTCTATGAGCAGTTCTTC
NA	TRBV4-1	TRBJ1-2	NA	CASSQVGTEYGYTF	TGCGCCAGCAGCCAAGTCGGGACTGAGTATGGCTACACCTTC
NA	TRBV4-1	TRBJ2-7	NA	CASSPYHNSYEQYF	TGCGCCAGCAGCCCCTATCATAACTCCTACGAGCAGTACTTC
NA	TRBV2	TRBJ2-2	TRBD2	CASVEQRGNTGELFF	TGTGCCAGCGTCGAGCAGCGGGGGAACACCGGGGAGCTGTTTTTT
NA	TRBV24-1	TRBJ2-3	TRBD2	CATSVNSGRPPDTQYF	TGTGCCACCAGTGTGAATAGCGGGAGGCCCCCAGATACGCAGTATTTT
NA	TRBV7-9	TRBJ2-2	TRBD1	CASSSQGAGTGELFF	TGTGCCAGCAGCTCCCAGGGGGCTGGCACCGGGGAGCTGTTTTTT
NA	TRBV11-2	TRBJ2-1	TRBD1	CASSLEGQGYNEQFF	TGTGCCAGCAGCTTAGAGGGACAGGGCTACAATGAGCAGTTCTTC
NA	TRBV19	TRBJ2-7	NA	CASSIDGDEQYF	TGTGCCAGTAGTATAGACGGGGACGAGCAGTACTTC
NA	TRBV24-1	TRBJ1-1	NA	CATMGLADTEAFF	TGTGCCACCATGGGTTTAGCGGACACTGAAGCTTTCTTT
NA	TRBV23-1	TRBJ2-1	TRBD1	CASLGDRDSPLLYNEQFF	TGCGCCAGCCTAGGGGACAGAGACTCCCCTCTACTATACAATGAGCAGTTCTTC
NA	TRBV18	TRBJ1-2	NA	CASSPNPGQEYGYTF	TGTGCCAGCTCACCCAATCCGGGACAAGAATATGGCTACACCTTC
once	TRBV7-8	TRBJ1-1	NA	CASSWNGDTEAFF	TGTGCCAGCAGCTGGAATGGAGACACTGAAGCTTTCTTT
NA	TRBV19	TRBJ2-7	NA	CASEMGPEQYF	TGTGCCTCAGAGATGGGCCCCGAGCAGTACTTC
few	TRBV18	TRBJ2-7	TRBD2	CASSTTTSGNHEQYF	TGTGCCAGCTCAACCACTACTAGCGGGAACCACGAGCAGTACTTC
NA	TRBV11-2	TRBJ2-3	TRBD1	CASEQGSGRDTQYF	TGTGCCAGCGAACAGGGGTCGGGCCGGGATACGCAGTATTTT
NA	TRBV7-9	TRBJ2-1	NA	CASSFDFSSPGNEQFF	TGTGCCAGCAGCTTCGATTTTAGTAGTCCGGGAAATGAGCAGTTCTTC
NA	TRBV19	TRBJ1-1	NA	CGSGPGLLNTEAFF	TGTGGATCTGGCCCAGGCCTCCTGAACACTGAAGCTTTCTTT
NA	TRBV6-2/TRBV6-3	TRBJ2-1	NA	CASSYVPGGGYNEQFF	TGTGCCAGCAGTTACGTGCCGGGGGGCGGGTACAATGAGCAGTTCTTC
NA	TRBV9	TRBJ2-3	NA	CASKEGAEDTQYF	TGTGCCAGCAAGGAAGGGGCAGAAGATACGCAGTATTTT
NA	TRBV28	TRBJ2-7	TRBD2	CASSKPDSTSGTYEQYF	TGTGCCAGCAGCAAACCAGACTCGACTAGCGGGACCTACGAGCAGTACTTC
NA	TRBV5-1	TRBJ2-4	TRBD1	CASSLFVETGRNIQYF	TGCGCCAGCAGCTTATTTGTGGAGACAGGGCGGAACATTCAGTACTTC
NA	TRBV18	TRBJ1-4	NA	CASSPYTGTDEKLFF	TGTGCCAGCTCACCTTATACAGGGACCGATGAAAAACTGTTTTTT
NA	TRBV9	TRBJ1-3	TRBD1	CASSLWDSAPSGNTIYF	TGTGCCAGCAGCTTGTGGGACAGTGCTCCCTCTGGAAACACCATATATTTT
NA	TRBV7-2	TRBJ2-1	NA	CASSLVLEASQFF	TGTGCCAGCAGCTTAGTTCTTGAGGCGTCGCAGTTCTTC
NA	TRBV7-8	TRBJ2-2	NA	CASSSPLRSVNTGELFF	TGTGCCAGCAGCTCCCCCCTTCGTAGCGTGAACACCGGGGAGCTGTTTTTT
NA	TRBV7-2	TRBJ1-6	TRBD1	CASSFRQGYNSPLHF	TGTGCCAGCAGCTTCCGACAGGGTTATAATTCACCCCTCCACTTT
NA	TRBV6-5	TRBJ2-3	TRBD1	CASLGQGLDTQYF	TGTGCCAGCCTCGGACAGGGGTTAGATACGCAGTATTTT
NA	TRBV5-1	TRBJ2-3	TRBD2	CASSSRLAGVTDTQYF	TGCGCCAGCAGCTCTCGTCTAGCGGGGGTCACAGATACGCAGTATTTT
once	TRBV29-1	TRBJ1-2	NA	CSVVGGGGSYGYTF	TGCAGCGTTGTGGGGGGAGGCGGCAGCTATGGCTACACCTTC